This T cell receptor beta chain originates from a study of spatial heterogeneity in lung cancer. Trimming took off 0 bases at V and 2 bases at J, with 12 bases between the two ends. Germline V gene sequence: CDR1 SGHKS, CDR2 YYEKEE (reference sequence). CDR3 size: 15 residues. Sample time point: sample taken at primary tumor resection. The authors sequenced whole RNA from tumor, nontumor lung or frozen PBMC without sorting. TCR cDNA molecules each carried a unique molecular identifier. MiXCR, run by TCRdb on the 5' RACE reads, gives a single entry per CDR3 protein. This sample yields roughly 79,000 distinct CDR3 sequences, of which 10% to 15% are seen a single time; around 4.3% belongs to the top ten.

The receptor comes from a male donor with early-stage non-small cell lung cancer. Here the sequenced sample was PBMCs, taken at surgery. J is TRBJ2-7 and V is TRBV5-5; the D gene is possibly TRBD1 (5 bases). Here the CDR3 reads CASSLEGQHPYEQYF. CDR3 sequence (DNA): TGTGCCAGCAGCTTGGAAGGACAACATCCCTACGAGCAGTACTTC.